This paragraph reports one T cell receptor (beta chain). Then a second PCR, running about 7 to 11 cycles, was carried out with a sample-barcoded 5' primer and a J-beta primer mix. Sequencing recovered at least 2.5 million CDR3-containing paired-end reads from each sample. One entry per CDR3 protein results from TCRdb running MiXCR on the 5' RACE reads. The data show about 630,000 distinct CDR3 sequences, roughly 21% seen once. This specimen comes from a study of blood T cells in healthy people across ages. Sequenced: blood. The source is a man in his 70s in good health.

CDR3 amino acids: CASSDGLAGGLNEQFF. The DNA of the CDR3 is TGCGCCAGCAGCGACGGACTAGCGGGAGGACTCAATGAGCAGTTCTTC. The rearrangement joins TRBV10-1 to TRBJ2-1; TRBD2 matches 14 bases. The CDR3 consists of 16 residues. Germline-derived CDR1 and CDR2 are WNHNN and SYGVQD (reference sequence). V was pared by 6 bases and J by 6 bases, with 7 bases of the junction left unmatched.